One TCR beta chain is described in this entry. Methods used by the authors: Nucleated cell number was recorded as an estimate derived from reference gene primer amplification. Profiling relied on immunoSEQ multiplex PCR, and the TCRdb table lists in-frame clones only, not all of them. V and J calls and clone size come straight from that table; D and trimming were deduced from the DNA. The repertoire holds 95,000 to 120,000 clones, with 70% to 90% as singletons. This sample is drawn from a study of blood T cell repertoires in COVID-19. The wider study: T cells, B-cell-depleted T cells, or PBMCs provided the cDNA or gDNA that served as material.

The source of this sequence is a woman aged 65 to 85 who had recovered from COVID-19. Material: peripheral blood.

This CDR3 reads CASSPREDPYEQYF. The CDR3 nucleotides are TGTGCCAGCAGCCCCCGGGAGGACCCCTACGAGCAGTACTTC. The V call is TRBV7-2, the J call TRBJ2-7; TRBD2 aligns across 7 bases. The ends lost 5 bases at V and 2 bases at J; junction bases unmatched: 6. Germline CDR1 and CDR2: SGHTA and FQGNSA. The CDR3 has 14 amino acids. Together with reference TRBV7-2 and TRBJ2-7, the CDR3 gives the full variable domain: GAGVSQSPSNKVTEKGKDVELRCDPISGHTALYWYRQSLGQGLEFLIYFQGNSAPDKSGLPSDRFSAERTGGSVSTLTIQRTQQEDSAVYLCASSPREDPYEQYFGPGTRLTVT.